Listed below are T cell receptor beta chains from one sample, sequenced in a study of Ad26.COV2.S vaccination and SARS-CoV-2 variants. The table came from immunoSEQ multiplex PCR; TCRdb's copy has only in-frame clones and leaves some out. The sample holds fewer than 500,000 clones, roughly 87% seen once. The sequencing used peripheral blood, collected in a trial of Ad26.COV2.S vaccine versus placebo. Receptors originate from a person aged 18-60 years who received the Ad26.COV2.S COVID-19 vaccine or a placebo. Both conserved end residues are part of each CDR3. Fields, in order: V gene, clone size, D gene, CDR3 length, J gene, CDR3 DNA, CDR3 protein. A D gene is named only where the DNA matches it firmly. Clone size appears in some rows only: once, few, many, or a class for an expanded clone.

V gene: TRBV30; clone size: .; D gene: .; CDR3 length: 13; J gene: TRBJ1-6; CDR3 DNA: TGTGCCTGGTCGGACAGTAAGAATTCACCCCTCCACTTT; CDR3 protein: CAWSDSKNSPLHF
V gene: TRBV19; clone size: few; D gene: .; CDR3 length: 18; J gene: TRBJ1-1; CDR3 DNA: TGTGCCAGTAGTACCCACCGCGGCTACAAGAACATGAACACTGAAGCTTTCTTT; CDR3 protein: CASSTHRGYKNMNTEAFF
V gene: TRBV28; clone size: .; D gene: .; CDR3 length: 13; J gene: TRBJ1-1; CDR3 DNA: TGTGCCAGCAGTAGCCGGGGTACCACTGAAGCTTTCTTT; CDR3 protein: CASSSRGTTEAFF
V gene: TRBV2; clone size: .; D gene: TRBD1; CDR3 length: 15; J gene: TRBJ2-1; CDR3 DNA: TGTGCCAGCAGGGAGGACAGGGGGAGTTACAATGAGCAGTTCTTC; CDR3 protein: CASREDRGSYNEQFF
V gene: TRBV5-4; clone size: .; D gene: TRBD2; CDR3 length: 15; J gene: TRBJ2-7; CDR3 DNA: TGTGCCAGCAGCCCCGGACTAGCGGGGTCCTACGAGCAGTACTTC; CDR3 protein: CASSPGLAGSYEQYF
V gene: TRBV10-3; clone size: once; D gene: .; CDR3 length: 17; J gene: TRBJ2-5; CDR3 DNA: TGTGCCATCAGATCATCCGTAAACTACGGGAGTGAGGAGACCCAGTACTTC; CDR3 protein: CAIRSSVNYGSEETQYF
V gene: TRBV18; clone size: .; D gene: TRBD2; CDR3 length: 17; J gene: TRBJ2-1; CDR3 DNA: TGTGCCAGCTCACCGGGACTAGCGGGAGTAATGGACAATGAGCAGTTCTTC; CDR3 protein: CASSPGLAGVMDNEQFF
V gene: TRBV28; clone size: .; D gene: TRBD2; CDR3 length: 15; J gene: TRBJ2-7; CDR3 DNA: TGTGCCAGCAGTCCGACCGGGACTAGCCGTCGCGAGCAGTACTTC; CDR3 protein: CASSPTGTSRREQYF
V gene: TRBV14; clone size: .; D gene: .; CDR3 length: 16; J gene: TRBJ2-3; CDR3 DNA: TGTGCCAGCAGCCAGGACCAAGGGATTGGGACAGATACGCAGTATTTT; CDR3 protein: CASSQDQGIGTDTQYF
V gene: TRBV14; clone size: .; D gene: TRBD2; CDR3 length: 20; J gene: TRBJ2-1; CDR3 DNA: TGTGCCAGCAGCCGAAAACTAGCGGGAGTTTCACAGGATAGGTACAATGAGCAGTTCTTC; CDR3 protein: CASSRKLAGVSQDRYNEQFF
V gene: TRBV28; clone size: .; D gene: .; CDR3 length: 17; J gene: TRBJ2-3; CDR3 DNA: TGTGCCAGCATTGGTAGGCCGCTAGCGACCCAATTATTTTCTCAGTATTTT; CDR3 protein: CASIGRPLATQLFSQYF
V gene: TRBV5-1; clone size: once; D gene: TRBD2; CDR3 length: 15; J gene: TRBJ2-1; CDR3 DNA: TGCGCCAGCACCCTTAGCGGGAGTGAGTACAATGAGCAGTTCTTC; CDR3 protein: CASTLSGSEYNEQFF
V gene: TRBV29-1; clone size: .; D gene: TRBD2; CDR3 length: 13; J gene: TRBJ2-3; CDR3 DNA: TGCAGCGTGCTTAGCGGGAGCACAGATACGCAGTATTTT; CDR3 protein: CSVLSGSTDTQYF
V gene: TRBV7-2; clone size: .; D gene: .; CDR3 length: 14; J gene: TRBJ1-2; CDR3 DNA: TGTGCCAGCAGCTTAGAACAGAAGTGGCGTGGCTACACCTTC; CDR3 protein: CASSLEQKWRGYTF
V gene: TRBV19; clone size: .; D gene: TRBD1; CDR3 length: 14; J gene: TRBJ2-2; CDR3 DNA: TGTGCCAGTAGAAGACAGGGTTATACCGGGGAGCTGTTTTTT; CDR3 protein: CASRRQGYTGELFF
V gene: TRBV9; clone size: .; D gene: TRBD1; CDR3 length: 17; J gene: TRBJ1-1; CDR3 DNA: TGTGCCAGCAGCGTTCAGGGGGCTATCGGTGTTGACACTGAAGCTTTCTTT; CDR3 protein: CASSVQGAIGVDTEAFF
V gene: TRBV19; clone size: .; D gene: .; CDR3 length: 14; J gene: TRBJ2-1; CDR3 DNA: TGTGCCAGTAGTATCGGTCCGGGGCCGAATGAGCAGTTCTTC; CDR3 protein: CASSIGPGPNEQFF
V gene: TRBV2; clone size: .; D gene: TRBD1; CDR3 length: 14; J gene: TRBJ2-3; CDR3 DNA: TGTGCCAGCAGCGGACAGGGAAGGGCAGATACGCAGTATTTT; CDR3 protein: CASSGQGRADTQYF